This entry lists 23 T cell receptor beta chains sequenced from one sample in a study of blood T cell repertoires in COVID-19. Profiling relied on immunoSEQ multiplex PCR, and the TCRdb table lists in-frame clones only, not all of them. The data hold under 250,000 clones, with just over 90% observed a single time. Sequencing input: peripheral blood. The origin of the receptors is a man aged 25-40 years with acute or convalescent COVID-19.

This CDR3 reads CASSVGGGNEQFF. For the CDR3, the DNA is TGTGCCAGTAGTGTCGGGGGGGGCAATGAGCAGTTCTTC. V is TRBV19 and J is TRBJ2-1; TRBD2 aligns across 8 bases. With 5 bases clipped from V and 6 bases from J, the junction kept 3 bases outside the gene matches. The V gene's germline CDR1 is LNHDA and CDR2 SQIVND (reference sequence). The CDR3 consists of 13 residues.

This chain joins TRBV10-3 and TRBJ2-5; 9 bases match TRBD1. The CDR3 consists of 15 residues. Losses at the gene ends were 11 bases for V and 9 bases for J; bases not matched to a gene: 19. The germline V gene has CDR1 ENHRY and CDR2 SYGVKD. This CDR3 reads CASNPGQGFQGAQYF. For the CDR3, the DNA is TGTGCCTCCAACCCGGGACAGGGTTTCCAAGGGGCCCAGTACTTC.

The rearrangement links TRBV5-5 to TRBJ2-7; maybe TRBD1 (5 bases). Germline V CDR1 and CDR2: SGHKS, YYEKEE (reference sequence). The V end lost 7 bases, the J end lost 3 bases, and 11 bases lay between the germline ends. There are 12 residues in the CDR3. The CDR3 spells CASGRQIYEQYF. The CDR3 nucleotides are TGTGCCAGCGGAAGACAGATCTACGAGCAGTACTTC.

The chain is built from TRBV28 and TRBJ1-5; no clear D. Trimming pared 2 bases from V and 0 bases from J, leaving 5 bases between. CDR3 length: 14 residues. In germline, CDR1 is MDHEN, CDR2 SYDVKM. CDR3 bases: TGTGCCAGCAGTTTACAGATTAGCAATCAGCCCCAGCATTTT. Translating gives CASSLQISNQPQHF.

The chain couples TRBV28 to TRBJ1-6; D not resolved. Germline CDR1 reads MDHEN; CDR2 reads SYDVKM. The CDR3 has 14 residues. V was clipped by 2 bases and J by 10 bases, with 12 bases between them. CDR3 residues: CASSLRGTTSPLHF. Written as DNA, the CDR3 is TGTGCCAGCAGTTTAAGAGGAACAACCTCACCCCTCCACTTT.

Here the CDR3 reads CASSQTPTSGGTDTQYF. CDR3 DNA: TGTGCCAGCAGCCAAACCCCGACTAGCGGGGGCACAGATACGCAGTATTTT. V and J are TRBV4-2 and TRBJ2-3; 11 bases line up with TRBD2. This CDR3 contains 17 residues. CDR1 and CDR2 (germline): LGHNA, YNFKEQ. The V segment lost 2 bases and the J segment 1 base; nucleotides outside the gene matches: 5.

The chain carries TRBV3-1 (or the pseudogene TRBV3-2) and TRBJ1-3; D may be TRBD1 (5 bases). Per germline, CDR1 LGHDT and CDR2 YNNKEL (reference sequence). The CDR3 length is 15 residues. The V gene lost 3 bases and the J gene lost 9 bases, with 18 bases spanning the gap. The CDR3: CASSHRAGRGGTIYF. The CDR3 coding sequence is TGTGCCAGCAGCCATCGGGCAGGTCGCGGGGGCACCATATATTTT.

This chain joins TRBV11-2 and TRBJ1-5, with TRBD1 identical over 8 bases. Germline V gene lookup returns CDR1 SGHAT and CDR2 FQNNGV. J was trimmed by 1 base and V by 4 bases; bases with no gene match: 9. This CDR3 is built from 17 residues. DNA for the CDR3: TGTGCCAGCAGCTCTTCCCGGACAGGGATAAGCAATCAGCCCCAGCATTTT. Encoded protein: CASSSSRTGISNQPQHF. The whole variable domain, filled in from reference TRBV11-2 and TRBJ1-5, reads EAGVAQSPRYKIIEKRQSVAFWCNPISGHATLYWYQQILGQGPKLLIQFQNNGVVDDSQLPKDRFSAERLKGVDSTLKIQPAKLEDSAVYLCASSSSRTGISNQPQHFGDGTRLSIL.

J is TRBJ1-1 and V is TRBV10-3, with 11 bases lining up with TRBD1. V lost 4 bases to trimming and J lost 0 bases; unmatched junction nucleotides: 10. The CDR3 length is 18 residues. Germline CDR1 reads ENHRY; CDR2 reads SYGVKD. CDR3 loop: CAISVPKGQGVMNTEAFF. CDR3 coding DNA: TGTGCCATCAGTGTCCCGAAGGGACAGGGGGTAATGAACACTGAAGCTTTCTTT.

The chain is built from TRBV5-1 and TRBJ2-2; TRBD1 might be the D (6 bases). In germline, CDR1 is SGHRS, CDR2 YFSETQ. V lost 3 bases to trimming and J lost 4 bases, with 13 bases between them. The length of the CDR3 is 15 residues. Written as DNA, the CDR3 is TGCGCCAGCAGCTGGGAGACAGGAGCCACCGGGGAGCTGTTTTTT. Residues: CASSWETGATGELFF. The full variable domain, in which reference TRBV5-1 and TRBJ2-2 provide the parts outside the CDR3, is KAGVTQTPRYLIKTRGQQVTLSCSPISGHRSVSWYQQTPGQGLQFLFEYFSETQRNKGNFPGRFSGRQFSNSRSEMNVSTLELGDSALYLCASSWETGATGELFFGEGSRLTVL.

V gene TRBV6-4 combines with J gene TRBJ2-2, with TRBD1 matching over 8 bases. The V gene end was trimmed by 0 bases and the J gene end by 3 bases; junction bases not matched to a gene: 0. The CDR3 has 15 amino acids. The germline gives CDR1 MRHNA, CDR2 SNTAGT. The chain's CDR3 is CASSDSTGDTGELFF. Written as DNA, the CDR3 is TGTGCCAGCAGTGACTCGACAGGGGACACCGGGGAGCTGTTTTTT.

This CDR3 is CASSLPGTGNEAFF. The CDR3 region has the DNA TGTGCCAGCAGTTTACCCGGGACAGGGAATGAAGCTTTCTTT. This rearrangement joins TRBV28 to TRBJ1-1; TRBD1 aligns across 9 bases. Germline values: CDR1 MDHEN, CDR2 SYDVKM. The CDR3 consists of 14 residues. V was pared by 2 bases and J by 7 bases, with 5 bases of the junction left unmatched.

This sequence joins TRBV5-1 and TRBJ2-7; no firm D call. The germline V and J ends were trimmed by 4 bases and 0 bases, with 11 bases remaining between them. The CDR3 extends over 14 amino acids. The germline gives CDR1 SGHRS, CDR2 YFSETQ. The CDR3 DNA reads as TGCGCCAGCAGCCCCGACTTCTTCTCCTACGAGCAGTACTTC. It codes for CASSPDFFSYEQYF.

The gene calls are TRBV3-1 (or the pseudogene TRBV3-2) and TRBJ1-1; D perhaps matches TRBD1 (6 bases). Germline values: CDR1 LGHDT, CDR2 YNNKEL (reference sequence). The CDR3 covers 15 residues. With 6 bases removed from V and 0 bases from J, the gap between germline ends came to 14 bases. CDR3 DNA: TGTGCCAGCAGACAAAACAGGGTAATGAACACTGAAGCTTTCTTT. Protein: CASRQNRVMNTEAFF.

This clone was observed once. V usage is TRBV5-8 and J usage is TRBJ2-7; D possibly corresponds to TRBD1 (7 bases). Germline values: CDR1 SGHTS, CDR2 YDEGEE. This CDR3 has 17 residues. Trimming cost V 2 bases and J 0 bases, with 18 bases left between them. The DNA of the CDR3 is TGTGCCAGCAGCTTAGTTTTTTCGGAGGGGGCCTCCTACGAGCAGTACTTC. Protein: CASSLVFSEGASYEQYF.

The CDR3 here is CASSLGGSGVLDTQYF. The CDR3 DNA reads as TGTGCCAGCAGCCTGGGAGGTAGCGGGGTATTAGATACGCAGTATTTT. The V call is TRBV5-4, the J call TRBJ2-3; 8 nucleotides align to TRBD2. Germline CDR1 is SGHNT and CDR2 is YYREEE (reference sequence). V was pared by 4 bases and J by 5 bases, with 12 bases of the junction left unmatched. The CDR3 runs to 16 residues.

The chain carries TRBV28 and TRBJ1-2, with D maybe TRBD1 (6 bases). Germline CDR1 and CDR2: MDHEN and SYDVKM. Trimming took 8 bases from V and 2 from J, leaving 18 bases between them. The CDR3 is 15 residues long. The CDR3 spells CASHQGGEGNYGYTF. In nucleotides, the CDR3 is TGTGCCAGCCATCAAGGGGGGGAGGGGAACTATGGCTACACCTTC.

CDR3 bases: TGTGCCAGCAGCCCTCTACGCGAGCAGTACTTC. This encodes CASSPLREQYF. V is TRBV11-2 and J is TRBJ2-7; D not certain. CDR3 size: 11 residues. The ends were cut back, 5 bases at V and 6 bases at J, with 8 bases in the middle. Germline V lookup: CDR1 SGHAT, CDR2 FQNNGV.

The chain couples TRBV30 to TRBJ2-2; a weak D match, TRBD1 (5 bases). The CDR3 is 13 amino acids. Germline V gene lookup returns CDR1 GTSNPN and CDR2 SVGIG (reference sequence). V shed 2 bases and J shed 5 bases, with 9 bases lying between them. In nucleotides, the CDR3 is TGTGCCTGGAGTCGTCGACAGACCGGGGAGCTGTTTTTT. Its protein is CAWSRRQTGELFF.

The chain is built from TRBV19 and TRBJ1-1; 10 bases are a match to TRBD1. The ends lost 6 bases at V and 0 bases at J; junction bases unmatched: 4. Germline CDR1 LNHDA, CDR2 SQIVND (reference sequence). The CDR3 has 15 amino acids. CDR3 sequence (DNA): TGTGCCAGTAGGCCGGACAGGGGGGTGAACACTGAAGCTTTCTTT. Translated: CASRPDRGVNTEAFF.

This sequence joins TRBV28 and TRBJ2-1; weak D call: TRBD2 (6 bases). The V gene's germline CDR1 is MDHEN and CDR2 SYDVKM. The V end lost 7 bases, the J end lost 2 bases, and 12 bases lay between the germline ends. CDR3 length equals 14 residues. The CDR3 nucleotides are TGTGCCAGCACGAGCGGGCCGACCTACAATGAGCAGTTCTTC. Translation gives CASTSGPTYNEQFF.

On this clone itself: The sample contains more than one DNA sequence encoding this CDR3. This rearrangement joins TRBV19 to TRBJ1-1; D call uncertain. Trimming stripped 2 bases from V and 4 bases from J, with 8 bases between. The CDR3 has 13 amino acids. Germline CDR1 reads LNHDA; CDR2 reads SQIVND (reference sequence). CDR3 protein: CASSIKRGTEAFF. CDR3 nucleotide sequence: TGTGCCAGTAGTATAAAAAGAGGCACTGAAGCTTTCTTT.

The chain carries TRBV6-1 and TRBJ2-2, with D possibly TRBD2 on 6 matching bases. Germline CDR1 is MNHNS and CDR2 is SASEGT. The CDR3 covers 17 residues. V was pared by 4 bases and J by 3 bases, with 18 bases between. CDR3 in amino acids: CASSVASDLLYTGELFF. The CDR3 DNA reads TGTGCCAGCAGTGTTGCTAGCGATCTTTTGTACACCGGGGAGCTGTTTTTT.